This is a list of T cell receptor beta chains from one sample in a study of blood T cell repertoires in COVID-19. Libraries were prepared by immunoSEQ multiplex PCR; TCRdb keeps only in-frame clonotypes and omits some of them. The table shows about 360,000 clones, with roughly 86% occurring only once. The sample was PBMCs or T cells enriched from blood (not recorded which). The receptors derive from a woman between 35 and 50 years old with acute COVID-19. The CDR3 runs from the conserved cysteine through the conserved F or W. D genes are given only for firm matches. For some rows the clone size is stated as once, few or many, or as a class when expanded; others skip it.

j_call | d_call | clone_size | v_call | cdr3_aa | cdr3_nt
TRBJ1-2 | TRBD1 | NA | TRBV18 | CASSPEGQGKFGYGYTF | TGTGCCAGCTCCCCAGAAGGACAGGGAAAGTTTGGCTATGGCTACACCTTC
TRBJ1-4 | NA | NA | TRBV19 | CASSIAAGQITNEKLFF | TGTGCCAGTAGTATAGCCGCCGGACAGATAACTAATGAAAAACTGTTTTTT
TRBJ1-1 | NA | NA | TRBV2 | CASSEFRPRGTEAFF | TGTGCCAGCAGTGAGTTTCGACCCCGAGGGACTGAAGCTTTCTTT
TRBJ2-7 | TRBD1 | NA | TRBV19 | CASSTPPRNTRTGMREQYF | TGTGCCAGTAGTACGCCCCCACGTAACACGCGGACAGGGATGAGGGAGCAGTACTTC
TRBJ1-3 | NA | NA | TRBV4-2 | CASSPGLTFGNTIYF | TGTGCCAGCAGCCCTGGACTGACTTTCGGAAACACCATATATTTT
TRBJ1-1 | NA | NA | TRBV13 | CASSQFREQAFF | TGTGCCAGCAGCCAATTCCGGGAGCAAGCTTTCTTT
TRBJ1-1 | NA | once | TRBV2 | CASSNGNGEAFF | TGTGCCAGCTCCAACGGGAATGGAGAAGCTTTCTTT
TRBJ2-3 | NA | NA | TRBV7-8 | CASSLAGGATDTQYF | TGTGCCAGCAGCTTAGCGGGGGGAGCCACAGATACGCAGTATTTT
TRBJ1-4 | NA | NA | TRBV5-1 | CASSLDRLSGATNEKLFF | TGCGCCAGCAGCTTGGACCGCTTATCGGGAGCAACTAATGAAAAACTGTTTTTT
TRBJ1-1 | TRBD1 | NA | TRBV7-6 | CASSLAQGAMNTEAFF | TGTGCCAGCAGCTTAGCCCAGGGGGCCATGAACACTGAAGCTTTCTTT
TRBJ2-5 | TRBD2 | NA | TRBV2 | CASSESPGGQETQYF | TGTGCCAGCAGTGAATCGCCGGGGGGGCAAGAGACCCAGTACTTC
TRBJ2-5 | TRBD1 | NA | TRBV13 | CASSDRLGQGAGETQYF | TGTGCCAGCAGCGATCGACTCGGACAGGGGGCAGGGGAGACCCAGTACTTC
TRBJ1-5 | NA | once | TRBV6-5 | CASSYSNGREPQHF | TGTGCCAGCAGTTACTCGAATGGGAGGGAGCCCCAGCATTTT
TRBJ1-1 | NA | few | TRBV18 | CASSPGGWNTEAFF | TGTGCCAGCTCACCAGGGGGCTGGAACACTGAAGCTTTCTTT
TRBJ1-2 | NA | NA | TRBV3-1/TRBV3-2 | CASSQEGRTNYGYTF | TGTGCCAGCAGCCAAGAGGGCAGGACTAACTATGGCTACACCTTC
TRBJ2-4 | NA | NA | TRBV9 | CASSTGPTGSKNIQYF | TGTGCCAGCAGCACCGGGCCTACTGGGAGCAAAAACATTCAGTACTTC
TRBJ1-1 | NA | NA | TRBV5-5 | CASSLSFLTEAFF | TGTGCCAGCAGCTTGTCGTTCCTCACTGAAGCTTTCTTT